Listed below are T cell receptor beta chains from one sample, sequenced in a study of read filtering for tumor transcriptome and immune sequencing. TCRdb re-called the reads through MiXCR, storing one row per CDR3 protein. Here the sample spans over 40,000 distinct CDR3 sequences, 10% to 15% being singletons. Sequenced material: a population of CD138-negative cells sorted from bone marrow. These receptors were taken from a donor aged 40 or over with multiple myeloma. Each CDR3 is given with its conserved first and last residue. A D gene is named only where the DNA matches it firmly. Expanded clones are given a class, and other clones once, few, many or no size at all.

V gene,clone size,J gene,D gene,CDR3 DNA,CDR3 protein
TRBV6-6,many,TRBJ2-1,NA,TGTGCCAGCAGTTACGGACTTTCACTCAATGAGCAGTTCTTC,CASSYGLSLNEQFF
TRBV2,many,TRBJ2-2,NA,TGTGCCAGCGGGAGCGGAGAATACACCGGGGAGCTGTTTTTT,CASGSGEYTGELFF
TRBV28,many,TRBJ2-3,NA,TGTGCCAGCACCTCCAGGGGGGGCGGGGGTTACACAGATACGCAGTATTTT,CASTSRGGGGYTDTQYF
TRBV5-1,many,TRBJ2-6,NA,TGCGCCAGCAGCATTGCGTCAGGGGCTGGGGCCAACGTCCTGACTTTC,CASSIASGAGANVLTF
TRBV24-1,many,TRBJ2-1,NA,TGTGCCACCAGTGACCCTACCCACAATGAGCAGTTCTTC,CATSDPTHNEQFF
TRBV20-1,few,TRBJ1-5,NA,TGCAGTGCCGGAGGTTGGACACCGGAATTGTATAGCAATCGGCCCCAGCATTTT,CSAGGWTPELYSNRPQHF
TRBV4-1,many,TRBJ2-1,NA,TGCGCCAGCAGCCTCCTGGGACCACACAATGAGCAGTTCTTC,CASSLLGPHNEQFF
TRBV7-2,many,TRBJ2-2,TRBD1,TGTGCCAGCAGCTTAGGAGACAGGGGGTGGTCCGGGGAGCTGTTTTTT,CASSLGDRGWSGELFF
TRBV5-1,many,TRBJ2-1,NA,TGCGCCAGCAGCTGGTCTCCCATGGAGGGTTACAATGAGCAGTTCTTC,CASSWSPMEGYNEQFF
TRBV6-5,many,TRBJ2-1,TRBD2,TGTGCCAGCAGTTATTCCCTAGCGGGCCTCTACAATGAGCAGTTCTTC,CASSYSLAGLYNEQFF
TRBV19,many,TRBJ2-2,NA,TGTGCCAGTAGTCCGGTAGCCATCGGGGAGCTGTTTTTT,CASSPVAIGELFF
TRBV5-1,many,TRBJ1-1,NA,TGCGCCAGCAGCTTGTCACAGGGATCTGAAGCTTTCTTT,CASSLSQGSEAFF
TRBV3-1,many,TRBJ2-3,NA,TGTGCCAGCAGCCAAGCGGGCCTAGATACGCAGTATTTT,CASSQAGLDTQYF
TRBV9,many,TRBJ2-3,NA,TGTGCCAGCAGCCCAGGGGTAGAGGATACGCAGTATTTT,CASSPGVEDTQYF
TRBV11-3,NA,TRBJ2-7,NA,TGTACCAGCAGCTTCAGTGATGAGCAGTACTTC,CTSSFSDEQYF
TRBV7-9,NA,TRBJ2-1,TRBD2,TGTGCCACCGGGGGGGACTTCTACAATGAGCAGTTCTTC,CATGGDFYNEQFF
TRBV7-2,many,TRBJ2-1,NA,TGTGCCAGCAGCCCTAGTCCGGAAAATGAGCAGTTCTTC,CASSPSPENEQFF
TRBV4-1,many,TRBJ2-1,TRBD2,TGCGCCAGCAGCCACCCGGGACTAGCGGGAAGCAACAATGAGCAGTTCTTC,CASSHPGLAGSNNEQFF
TRBV4-2,many,TRBJ2-3,TRBD2,TGTGCCAGCAGCCACGGACTAGCGGGAGGGAACACAGATACGCAGTATTTT,CASSHGLAGGNTDTQYF
TRBV2,many,TRBJ2-1,TRBD1,TGTGCCAGCAGTGAGTCTGGAGGGACAGGGGGCCGAGAGCAGTTCTTC,CASSESGGTGGREQFF
TRBV11-3,few,TRBJ2-7,NA,TGTGCCAGCAGCTTGGATGGTCCCAGCTACGAGCAGTACTTC,CASSLDGPSYEQYF
TRBV7-9,many,TRBJ2-3,TRBD1,TGTGCCAGCAGCCCCACGGGACAGGTTGGAGATACGCAGTATTTT,CASSPTGQVGDTQYF
TRBV5-1,many,TRBJ1-4,NA,TGCGCCAGCAGCTTGGGGCGGGGATTCAGTGAAAAACTGTTTTTT,CASSLGRGFSEKLFF
TRBV28,many,TRBJ1-5,NA,TGTGCCAGCAGTTACTTAGATAGCAATCAGCCCCAGCATTTT,CASSYLDSNQPQHF
TRBV20-1,many,TRBJ2-5,NA,TGCAGTGCCAAGACCCCCGTAGCAAGAGAGACCCAGTACTTC,CSAKTPVARETQYF
TRBV11-2,many,TRBJ2-3,NA,TGTGCCAGCTCACCTGGCCTAGCAGATACGCAGTATTTT,CASSPGLADTQYF
TRBV6-2/TRBV6-3,many,TRBJ2-5,NA,TGTGCCAGCAGTTACCCGTTTGTTAGCGGAGGGTCGTGGCAAGAGACCCAGTACTTC,CASSYPFVSGGSWQETQYF
TRBV20-1,many,TRBJ1-1,TRBD1,TGCAGTGCGCCGACAGGGGAAGGTGCTGAAGCTTTCTTT,CSAPTGEGAEAFF
TRBV19,many,TRBJ2-1,NA,TGTGCCAGTAGTAGGACACCCGGGACAACCGCCTACAATGAGCAGTTCTTC,CASSRTPGTTAYNEQFF
TRBV19,many,TRBJ2-1,TRBD2,TGTGTCACTACGGTTGGTCGCGGGAGGGCTGCAAATGAGCAGTTCTTC,CVTTVGRGRAANEQFF
TRBV6-5,many,TRBJ2-1,TRBD2,TGTGCCAGCGGACCTGGACTAGCGGGGGGAGGGAGTGAGCAGTTCTTC,CASGPGLAGGGSEQFF
TRBV4-3,many,TRBJ2-3,NA,TGCGCCAGCAGCCAAGTGACCGGGAGTGGTACGCAGTATTTT,CASSQVTGSGTQYF
TRBV3-1,many,TRBJ2-6,TRBD1,TGTGCCAGCAGCCAGACCAGGGGGCGAGGGGCCAACGTCCTGACTTTC,CASSQTRGRGANVLTF
TRBV2,many,TRBJ2-7,TRBD2,TGTGCCAGCAGAGGACTAGTCAATTCCTACGAGCAGTACTTC,CASRGLVNSYEQYF
TRBV28,many,TRBJ2-3,TRBD1,TGTGCCAGCCATTTCGGAACAGGGGTACCCGATACGCAGTATTTT,CASHFGTGVPDTQYF
TRBV6-6,many,TRBJ2-1,NA,TGTGCCAGCAGACCAATCGACGGAGACAATGAGCAGTTCTTC,CASRPIDGDNEQFF
TRBV4-1,many,TRBJ1-2,NA,TGCGCCAGCACCCCGAGTTCCGTGACGATAAACTATGGCTACACCTTC,CASTPSSVTINYGYTF
TRBV28,many,TRBJ2-3,NA,TGTGCCAGCAGTTTAGGCAGAAACACAGATACGCAGTATTTT,CASSLGRNTDTQYF
TRBV7-9,many,TRBJ2-1,NA,TGTGCCAGCAGCCTCGCTAGATACAATGAGCAGTTCTTC,CASSLARYNEQFF
TRBV4-1,many,TRBJ2-1,TRBD1,TGCGCCAGCAGCCACGTCGGGCAGGGGGCAAGGGAGCAGTTCTTC,CASSHVGQGAREQFF
TRBV7-9,many,TRBJ2-3,NA,TGTGCCAGCTTCCGAGTGGGGAAAACAGATACGCAGTATTTT,CASFRVGKTDTQYF
TRBV28,many,TRBJ1-2,NA,TGTGCCAGCCACTCGGACAGCCTAGATCGAGGCTACACCTTC,CASHSDSLDRGYTF
TRBV6-2/TRBV6-3,many,TRBJ2-3,NA,TGTGCCAGCACCAGGGACTCCACAGATACGCAGTATTTT,CASTRDSTDTQYF
TRBV29-1,NA,TRBJ2-1,NA,TGCAGCGTTGTATCACACAGACCATACAACGAGCAGTCCTTC,CSVVSHRPYNEQSF
TRBV20-1,many,TRBJ2-5,NA,TGCAGTGCAATCACGGGGCAGGCGCAAGAGACCCAGTACTTC,CSAITGQAQETQYF
TRBV6-4,many,TRBJ1-5,NA,TGTGCCAGCAGTGCCTCCGGGGGGCCCCCAAGCAATCAGCCCCAGCATTTT,CASSASGGPPSNQPQHF
TRBV10-3,many,TRBJ2-7,TRBD2,TGTGCCATCAGAAAATCGGGACTAGCGGTACTGGGGCCCTACGAGCAGTACTTC,CAIRKSGLAVLGPYEQYF
TRBV24-1,few,TRBJ2-1,NA,TGTGCCACCAGTGACAGCACGAGCTCCTACAATGAGCAGTTCTTC,CATSDSTSSYNEQFF
TRBV19,many,TRBJ2-3,NA,TGTGCCAGTAGGAGCGACAGAAGCACAGATACGCAGTATTTT,CASRSDRSTDTQYF
TRBV20-1,many,TRBJ2-7,NA,TGCAGTGCAGGGGCTAGCGTCTACGAGCAGTACTTC,CSAGASVYEQYF
TRBV6-2/TRBV6-3,many,TRBJ1-5,TRBD1,TGTGCCAGCAGTTACTCGATTCCGGGACAGAAGGATCAGCCCCAGCATTTT,CASSYSIPGQKDQPQHF
TRBV30,many,TRBJ1-1,NA,TGTGCCTGGAGTGTAACCGGGGGCACTGAAGCTTTCTTT,CAWSVTGGTEAFF
TRBV12-3/TRBV12-4,many,TRBJ2-1,NA,TGTGCCAGCAGTTTATTCGGCAATGGGCAGTTCTTC,CASSLFGNGQFF
TRBV29-1,many,TRBJ2-5,TRBD1,TGCAGCGTTGAAGACCGGGACAGGGGGGAGACCCAGTACTTC,CSVEDRDRGETQYF